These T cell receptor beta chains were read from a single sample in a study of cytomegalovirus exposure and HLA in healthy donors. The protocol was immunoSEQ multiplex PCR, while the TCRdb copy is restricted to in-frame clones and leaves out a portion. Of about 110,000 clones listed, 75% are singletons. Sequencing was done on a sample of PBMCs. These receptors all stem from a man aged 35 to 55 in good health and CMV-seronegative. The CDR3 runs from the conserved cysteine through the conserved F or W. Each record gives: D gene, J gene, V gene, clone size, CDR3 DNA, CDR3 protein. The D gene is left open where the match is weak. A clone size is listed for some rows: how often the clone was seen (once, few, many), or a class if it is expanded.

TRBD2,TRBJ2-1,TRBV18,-,TGTGCCAGCTCTGAAAAGGCGGGGGAGGGGAATGAGCAGTTCTTC,CASSEKAGEGNEQFF
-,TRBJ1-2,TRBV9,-,TGTGCCAGCGGAGGTAACTATGGCTACACCTTC,CASGGNYGYTF
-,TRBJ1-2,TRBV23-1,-,TGCGCCAGCTTTCGGGGGGAAGTCGTTGTTGGCTACACCTTC,CASFRGEVVVGYTF
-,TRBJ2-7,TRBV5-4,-,TGTGCCAGCAGCTTAGGACTCCACTCCTACGAGCAGTACTTC,CASSLGLHSYEQYF
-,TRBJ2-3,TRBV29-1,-,TGCAGCGTTGGAATAAGGGTGAGGGACACAGATACGCAGTATTTT,CSVGIRVRDTDTQYF
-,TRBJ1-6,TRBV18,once,TGTGCCAGCTCCGCGGCGGATTCACCCCTCCACTTT,CASSAADSPLHF
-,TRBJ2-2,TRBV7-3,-,TGTGCCAGCAGCTCCAACGGCGGGCGTAACACCGGGGAGCTGTTTTTT,CASSSNGGRNTGELFF
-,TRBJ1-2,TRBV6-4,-,TGTGCCAGCAGTGACCAGGTAGTGGGTGGCTACACCTTC,CASSDQVVGGYTF
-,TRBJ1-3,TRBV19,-,TGTGCCAGTAGTATTACAGTTGCCGGAAACACCATATATTTT,CASSITVAGNTIYF
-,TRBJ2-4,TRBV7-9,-,TGTGCCAGCAGCAGCGAAGTCGGCATTCAGTACTTC,CASSSEVGIQYF
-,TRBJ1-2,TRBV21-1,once,TGTGCCAGCAGCGTGGACAGCCGCTATGGCTACACCTTC,CASSVDSRYGYTF
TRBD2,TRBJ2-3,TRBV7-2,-,TGTGCCAGCCGCCTAAGCGGGGGGGAGGATACGCAGTATTTT,CASRLSGGEDTQYF
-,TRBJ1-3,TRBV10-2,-,TGCGCCAGCTACTCTGGAAACACCATATATTTT,CASYSGNTIYF
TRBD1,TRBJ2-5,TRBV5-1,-,TGCGCCAGCAGCTTTTCAGGGGGCGTCGAGACCCAGTACTTC,CASSFSGGVETQYF
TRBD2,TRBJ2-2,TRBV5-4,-,TGTGCCAGCAGCTCGGGACTAGGGAGTACCGGGGAGCTGTTTTTT,CASSSGLGSTGELFF
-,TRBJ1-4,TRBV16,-,TGTGCCAGCAGCCAATCGACTTTGGCTCCACCGGGGGACGAAAAACTGTTTTTT,CASSQSTLAPPGDEKLFF
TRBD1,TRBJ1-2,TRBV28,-,TGTGCCAGCAGCTCGGGACAGGGTCATGGCTACACCTTC,CASSSGQGHGYTF
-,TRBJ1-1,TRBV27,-,TGTGCCAGCAGTCTAAGGGGGGGCGTGGGCACTGAAGCTTTCTTT,CASSLRGGVGTEAFF
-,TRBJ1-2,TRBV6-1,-,TGTGCCAGCAGTGAGATCGGCAGGACTACCTATGGCTACACCTTC,CASSEIGRTTYGYTF
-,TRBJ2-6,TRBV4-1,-,TGCGCCAGCAGCCAAGACTACTCTGGGGCCAACGTCCTGACTTTC,CASSQDYSGANVLTF
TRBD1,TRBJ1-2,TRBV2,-,TGTGCCAGCAGTGATACGCAGGGGGCGCAGAGGGGCTACACCTTC,CASSDTQGAQRGYTF
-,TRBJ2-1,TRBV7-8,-,TGTGCCAGCAGGCTCGCGGGACGGGAATCGAATGAGCAGTTCTTC,CASRLAGRESNEQFF
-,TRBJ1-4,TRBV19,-,TGTGCCAGTAGTATGGTCGGTTGGTCCCCAACTAATGAAAAACTGTTTTTT,CASSMVGWSPTNEKLFF
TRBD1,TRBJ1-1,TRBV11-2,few,TGTGCCAGCAGCAAGGACAGGGGGACGGCTGAAGCTTTCTTT,CASSKDRGTAEAFF
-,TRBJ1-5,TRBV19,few,TGTGCCAGTTCCCCCGACAGAGATCAGCCCCAGCATTTT,CASSPDRDQPQHF
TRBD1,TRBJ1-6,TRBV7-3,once,TGTGCCAGCAGCTACACAGGGGGCCCGGAGTCACCCCTCCACTTT,CASSYTGGPESPLHF
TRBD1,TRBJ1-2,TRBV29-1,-,TGCAGCGTTGAAGATCTTGGGCCAGGGGGCTTTTACACCTTC,CSVEDLGPGGFYTF
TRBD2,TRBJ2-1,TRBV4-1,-,TGCGCCAGCAGCCAAGCAGCGGGGGGGCCAAATGAGCAGTTCTTC,CASSQAAGGPNEQFF
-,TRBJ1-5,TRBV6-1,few,TGTGCCAGCAGTATGACTGGTAATCAGCCCCAGCATTTT,CASSMTGNQPQHF
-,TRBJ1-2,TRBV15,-,TGTGCCACCAGCAACAGGGATTATGGCTACCCCTTC,CATSNRDYGYPF
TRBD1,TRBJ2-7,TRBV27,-,TGTGCCAGCAGTGGGACAGGGGATTCCTACGAGCAGTACTTC,CASSGTGDSYEQYF
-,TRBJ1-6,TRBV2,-,TGTGCCAGCAGTGTAGAGGGATGGAATTCACCCCTCCACTTT,CASSVEGWNSPLHF
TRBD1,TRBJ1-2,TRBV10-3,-,TGTGCCATCAGTGAGGGAAGACAGGGGGCGAATGGCTACACCTTC,CAISEGRQGANGYTF
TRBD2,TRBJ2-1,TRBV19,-,TGTGCCAGTACTAAGCGGGGGAACTACAATGAGCAGTTCTTC,CASTKRGNYNEQFF
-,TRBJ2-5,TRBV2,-,TGTGCCAGCAGCGCGTACCAAGAGACCCAGTACTTC,CASSAYQETQYF
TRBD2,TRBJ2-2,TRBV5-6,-,TGTGCCAGCAGCCCCGAGGGAAGCGGGGGGTACACCGGGGAGCTGTTTTTT,CASSPEGSGGYTGELFF
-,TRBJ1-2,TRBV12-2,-,TGTGCAAGTCTCCCTGGGAGGGAGGGTAGCTACACCTTC,CASLPGREGSYTF
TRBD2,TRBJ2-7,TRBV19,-,TGTGCCAGTAGTATGCAGAGCAGCGGGGGACCTACGAAGCAGTACTTC,CASSMQSSGGPTKQYF
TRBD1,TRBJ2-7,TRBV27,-,TGTGCCAGCAGAAGGACAGGAACCTACGAGCAGTACTTC,CASRRTGTYEQYF
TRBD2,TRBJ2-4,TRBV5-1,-,TGCGCCAGCAGCTTGACTAGCGGGGGGGGAAACATTCAGTACTTC,CASSLTSGGGNIQYF
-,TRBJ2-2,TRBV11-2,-,TGTGCCAGCAGCTTAGTACTGACCGGGGAGCTGTTTTTT,CASSLVLTGELFF
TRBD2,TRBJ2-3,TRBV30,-,TGTGCCTGGAGTGCCCTCCTACCGAGACTAGCGGTCCTGGGCACAGATACGCAGTATTTT,CAWSALLPRLAVLGTDTQYF
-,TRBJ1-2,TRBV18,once,TGTGCCAGCTCCCTAACTATTCAGCCACCCGATGGCTACACCTTC,CASSLTIQPPDGYTF
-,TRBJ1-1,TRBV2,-,TGTGCCAGCAGTGGGGGGGGCGCCACTGAAGCTTTCTTT,CASSGGGATEAFF
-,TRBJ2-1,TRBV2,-,TGTGCCAGCAGCTTAGGAGGCGGGGAGAACAATGAGCAGTTCTTC,CASSLGGGENNEQFF
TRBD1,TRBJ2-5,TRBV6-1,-,TGTGCCAGCAATATAGACAGGGGCGAGACCCAGTACTTC,CASNIDRGETQYF